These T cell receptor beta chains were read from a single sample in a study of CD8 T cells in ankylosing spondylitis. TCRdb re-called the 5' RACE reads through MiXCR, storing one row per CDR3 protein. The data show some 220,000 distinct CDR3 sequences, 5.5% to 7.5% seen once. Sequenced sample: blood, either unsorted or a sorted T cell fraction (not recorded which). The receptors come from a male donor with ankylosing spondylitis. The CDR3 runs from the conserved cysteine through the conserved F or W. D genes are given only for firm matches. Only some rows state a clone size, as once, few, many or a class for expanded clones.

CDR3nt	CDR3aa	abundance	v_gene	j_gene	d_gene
TGTGCCAGCAGCTTAGGCCGGGGACAGGAAGGCTACACCTTC	CASSLGRGQEGYTF	.	TRBV7-8	TRBJ1-2	TRBD1
TGTGCCAGTAGTATGGCAGGGAGAAATGAGCAGTTCTTC	CASSMAGRNEQFF	few	TRBV19	TRBJ2-1	.
TGCAGTGCTAGAGAGAGGGACAGGGGGCTAAATGAGCAGTTCTTC	CSARERDRGLNEQFF	many	TRBV20-1	TRBJ2-1	TRBD1
TGCAGTGCTAAGGGTCCGGGAGGAGACTACAATGAGCAGTTCTTC	CSAKGPGGDYNEQFF	few	TRBV20-1	TRBJ2-1	TRBD2
TGTGCCAGCAGCCAAGGCGGGCGGACCTACGAGCAGTACTTC	CASSQGGRTYEQYF	few	TRBV4-2	TRBJ2-7	.
TGTGCCAGCAGCAAACCGGGACTAGCGACCGGGGAGCTGTTTTTT	CASSKPGLATGELFF	many	TRBV21-1	TRBJ2-2	.
TGTGCCAGCAGCCTCGAAGACTACGAGCAGTACTTC	CASSLEDYEQYF	many	TRBV7-9	TRBJ2-7	.
TGTGCCAGCAGCTCCCCCCAGGGCTACGAGCAGTACTTC	CASSSPQGYEQYF	.	TRBV7-9	TRBJ2-7	.
TGTGCCAGCAGCCCGACTAGCGGGAGGTCCTACGAGCAGTACTTC	CASSPTSGRSYEQYF	many	TRBV7-9	TRBJ2-7	TRBD2
TGTGCCAGCAGCTTTCCCTCGGGGACAGGGAATGGTGAGCAGTTCTTC	CASSFPSGTGNGEQFF	.	TRBV7-9	TRBJ2-1	TRBD1
TGCGCCAGCAGCTATATCAATGAGCAGTTCTTC	CASSYINEQFF	few	TRBV5-1	TRBJ2-1	.
TGCGCCAGCAGCCAAGGCACAGGGAAAAACGAAAAACTGTTTTTT	CASSQGTGKNEKLFF	many	TRBV4-3	TRBJ1-4	.
TGTGCCAGCAAAGGGGGACTAGCGTTGGACAATGAGCAGTTCTTC	CASKGGLALDNEQFF	few	TRBV2	TRBJ2-1	TRBD2
TGTGCCAGCAGTCGTAGCGGGGTTGATGAGCAGTTCTTC	CASSRSGVDEQFF	many	TRBV12-3/TRBV12-4	TRBJ2-1	TRBD2
TGTGCCAGCAGCTTATGGGTGGACACTGAAGCTTTCTTT	CASSLWVDTEAFF	.	TRBV7-9	TRBJ1-1	.
TGTGCCAGCAGCGAGAAACTCGAAGGGTATGGTGGCACTGAAGCTTTCTTT	CASSEKLEGYGGTEAFF	many	TRBV2	TRBJ1-1	.
TGCGCCAGCAGCTTGCAACCAGGGCGGACTGAAGCTTTCTTT	CASSLQPGRTEAFF	many	TRBV5-1	TRBJ1-1	.
TGTGCCAGCAGCTTAGAGGCGGCAGGGGGCGGTGGCTATGGCTACACCTTC	CASSLEAAGGGGYGYTF	.	TRBV7-6	TRBJ1-2	TRBD1
TGTGCCAGCAGCTTGGGTCCGGGGGCCGTCACAGATACGCAGTATTTT	CASSLGPGAVTDTQYF	many	TRBV5-6	TRBJ2-3	.
TGCGCCAGCAGCCAAGGGACAGGTCATAGTGAAAAACTGTTTTTT	CASSQGTGHSEKLFF	many	TRBV4-3	TRBJ1-4	TRBD1
TGCAGTGCTAGTGAGGGCCCGGGAAGCGACGCGGATACGCAGTATTTT	CSASEGPGSDADTQYF	few	TRBV20-1	TRBJ2-3	.
TGTGCCATCAGACTGGGAGGGGGTAATTCACCCCTCCACTTT	CAIRLGGGNSPLHF	.	TRBV10-3	TRBJ1-6	.
TGTGCCAGCGCGTCGGGGGGATTCAATCAGCCCCAGCATTTT	CASASGGFNQPQHF	many	TRBV6-2/TRBV6-3	TRBJ1-5	.
TGTGCCAGCAGCTTAGCGGACACCGGCACCGGGGAGCTGTTTTTT	CASSLADTGTGELFF	.	TRBV7-9	TRBJ2-2	.
TGTGCCAGCAGGCCCGGTGCGGGGAACACTGAAGCTTTCTTT	CASRPGAGNTEAFF	many	TRBV9	TRBJ1-1	.
TGTGCCAGCATCCCGACAGGGGTCGATAACTATGGCTACACCTTC	CASIPTGVDNYGYTF	.	TRBV28	TRBJ1-2	TRBD1
TGCGCCAGCAGTCAGAGTGTGAACAATGAGCAGTTCTTC	CASSQSVNNEQFF	.	TRBV4-3	TRBJ2-1	.
TGCAGTGCTCTCACCGGGACAGGGAGCTCTGGGGCCAACGTCCTGACTTTC	CSALTGTGSSGANVLTF	.	TRBV20-1	TRBJ2-6	TRBD1
TGTGCCAGCAGCTTCCCTAGCGGGGGGGTTTACGAGCAGTACTTC	CASSFPSGGVYEQYF	.	TRBV7-8	TRBJ2-7	TRBD2
TGTGCCAGCAGAGGGAGGGGACTCGAGCAGTACTTC	CASRGRGLEQYF	.	TRBV6-5	TRBJ2-7	TRBD2
TGTGCCAGCAGTTTATCAGAGGGGGGAGAGACCCAGTACTTC	CASSLSEGGETQYF	many	TRBV27	TRBJ2-5	.
TGCGCCAGCAGCCAAGATACGGGCACCGGGGAGCTGTTTTTT	CASSQDTGTGELFF	many	TRBV4-3	TRBJ2-2	.
TGTGCCAGCAGCTTAGACCTAGGCGCCGAGAACCAAGAGACCCAGTACTTC	CASSLDLGAENQETQYF	few	TRBV7-9	TRBJ2-5	.
TGCAGTGCCCCAGACAGGATTAACACCGGGGAGCTGTTTTTT	CSAPDRINTGELFF	many	TRBV20-1	TRBJ2-2	.
TGTGCCAGCAGGAACTATAGCGGAACCACCGGGGAGCTGTTTTTT	CASRNYSGTTGELFF	many	TRBV7-6	TRBJ2-2	.
TGTGCCAGCAGCGTCGGGGTCCGCCCAGATACGCAGTATTTT	CASSVGVRPDTQYF	few	TRBV7-9	TRBJ2-3	.
TGTGCCAGCAGTTTCGGGGTTCGGGAGACCCAGTACTTC	CASSFGVRETQYF	many	TRBV12-3/TRBV12-4	TRBJ2-5	.
TGCGCCAGCAGCCAAGATAGCCAGGGACGCAATCAGCCCCAGCATTTT	CASSQDSQGRNQPQHF	many	TRBV4-3	TRBJ1-5	.
TGCGCCAGCAGCCAAGACCCCACTCCTCGCTACGAGCAGTACTTC	CASSQDPTPRYEQYF	many	TRBV4-3	TRBJ2-7	.
TGTGCCAGCAATTCCGGGACAGGGTCCCTCTTGAGCTATGGCTACACCTTC	CASNSGTGSLLSYGYTF	many	TRBV9	TRBJ1-2	TRBD1
TGTGCCACCAGCGATAGCGGGGCCTTCTACGAGCAGTACTTC	CATSDSGAFYEQYF	.	TRBV24-1	TRBJ2-7	TRBD2
TGTGCCAGCTCTTCCCGACAGGGGGGTACCTACGAGCAGTACTTC	CASSSRQGGTYEQYF	many	TRBV27	TRBJ2-7	TRBD1
TGTGCCAGCAGCAACGGACAGGGCGATGAGCAGTTCTTC	CASSNGQGDEQFF	many	TRBV21-1	TRBJ2-1	.
TGTGCCAGCAGCCAGTTGGACAGGGGGGAAAGGGAGACCCAGTACTTC	CASSQLDRGERETQYF	many	TRBV4-2	TRBJ2-5	TRBD1
TGTGCCAGCCTGAGGGGAGGGAGCAATCAGCCCCAGCATTTT	CASLRGGSNQPQHF	many	TRBV6-1	TRBJ1-5	.
TGTGCCAGCAGCTTGTACATATACGAGACCCAGTACTTC	CASSLYIYETQYF	many	TRBV11-2	TRBJ2-5	.
TGTGCCAGCAGCTTTGAAGGGCGGGCGGGTGAGCAGTTCTTC	CASSFEGRAGEQFF	.	TRBV13	TRBJ2-1	.
TGTGCCACCGAGACGATAGGTCAGCCCCAGCATTTT	CATETIGQPQHF	many	TRBV24-1	TRBJ1-5	.
TGCGCCAGCAGCGTACGGACGCCGAGCTCCTACGAGCAGTACTTC	CASSVRTPSSYEQYF	many	TRBV5-1	TRBJ2-7	.
TGTGCCAGCAGCGTAGGGCAGGCGGGAGAGCAGTACTTC	CASSVGQAGEQYF	.	TRBV9	TRBJ2-7	.